The 22 T cell receptor beta chains given below trace back to one sample, sequenced in a study of OX40 agonist ivuxolimab in advanced cancers. This table comes from immunoSEQ multiplex PCR, and its TCRdb copy is limited to in-frame clones, with some not included. The sample consists of approximately 60,000 clones, around 87% of them appearing once. The sample here was CD4+ or CD8+ T cells sorted from blood, taken in a trial of the OX40 agonist ivuxolimab. Source of these receptors: an adult with an advanced solid tumor such as melanoma, head and neck, liver or kidney cancer.

V usage is TRBV6-5 and J usage is TRBJ1-5; no definite D call. The germline CDR1 and CDR2 sequences are MNHEY and SVGAGI. Trimming shortened V by 10 bases and J by 4 bases, and 20 bases separated the two germline ends. CDR3 length equals 15 residues. CDR3 coding DNA: TGTGCCATCTATCGATCTTTACTGAGTAATCAGCCCCAGCATTTT. Translating gives CAIYRSLLSNQPQHF.

The chain uses TRBV7-2 and TRBJ2-3, with 10 bases identical to TRBD1. Germline V CDR1 and CDR2: SGHTA, FQGNSA. Trimming took 4 bases from V and 3 from J; bases not matched to a gene: 4. The CDR3 contains 15 residues. CDR3 DNA: TGTGCCAGCAGCTCAATGGGACAGGGGACAGATACGCAGTATTTT. This codes for CASSSMGQGTDTQYF.

The chain recombines TRBV4-2 with TRBJ1-5, with D perhaps TRBD1 (5 bases). V was trimmed by 1 base and J by 4 bases, leaving 8 bases between them. Germline V gene lookup returns CDR1 LGHNA and CDR2 YNFKEQ. The CDR3 covers 14 residues. The CDR3 DNA reads TGTGCCAGCAGCCAAGGGACAACTAATCAGCCCCAGCATTTT. Amino acid sequence: CASSQGTTNQPQHF.

The rearrangement joins TRBV12-5 to TRBJ1-2; D ambiguous. Germline-derived CDR1 and CDR2 are LGHNT and FRNRAP. Trimming cost V 1 base and J 3 bases, with 9 bases left between them. The CDR3 runs 14 residues. CDR3 amino acids: CASGLAYTDYGYTF. As DNA, the CDR3 is TGTGCTAGTGGTTTGGCCTACACCGACTATGGCTACACCTTC.

This clone has a handful of counts. The rearrangement links TRBV30 to TRBJ1-4, with D perhaps matching TRBD1 (5 bases). Germline values: CDR1 GTSNPN, CDR2 SVGIG (reference sequence). The V end was cut by 4 bases, the J end by 7 bases, with 19 bases between. The length of the CDR3 is 15 residues. In nucleotides, the CDR3 is TGTGCCTGGACCAGGGCGTATACTAGGAGTGAAAAACTGTTTTTT. It translates to CAWTRAYTRSEKLFF. Drawing the rest from reference TRBV30 and TRBJ1-4, the complete variable domain is SQTIHQWPATLVQPVGSPLSLECTVEGTSNPNLYWYRQAAGRGLQLLFYSVGIGQISSEVPQNLSASRPQDRQFILSSKKLLLSDSGFYLCAWTRAYTRSEKLFFGSGTQLSVL.

The chain carries TRBV27 and TRBJ2-1; 9 nucleotides align to TRBD2. Losses at the gene ends were 2 bases for V and 7 bases for J; bases not matched to a gene: 6. This CDR3 contains 15 residues. Germline V gives CDR1 MNHEY, CDR2 SMNVEV (reference sequence). The CDR3 DNA is TGTGCCAGCAGTTTAAATCGGCTAGCGGGAAATGAGCAGTTCTTC. Translation: CASSLNRLAGNEQFF.

The chain uses TRBV4-2 and TRBJ1-1, with TRBD1 identical over 10 bases. Germline V gene lookup returns CDR1 LGHNA and CDR2 YNFKEQ. Unmatched junction bases numbered 6, after V lost 1 base and J lost 1 base. The CDR3 extends over 17 amino acids. The CDR3 nucleotides are TGTGCCAGCAGCCAAGGCAGGTGGGACAGGGGGAACACTGAAGCTTTCTTT. Its protein product is CASSQGRWDRGNTEAFF.

This sequence joins TRBV14 and TRBJ1-3; D not certain. This CDR3 spans 14 amino acids. Deletions cut 3 bases from V and 7 bases from J, with 13 bases between. The germline CDR1 and CDR2 sequences are SGHDN and FVKESK. CDR3 in amino acids: CASSQGLRGNTIYF. The CDR3 nucleotides read TGTGCCAGCAGCCAGGGTTTACGTGGGAACACCATATATTTT. Full variable domain (remainder filled in from reference TRBV14 and TRBJ1-3): EAGVTQFPSHSVIEKGQTVTLRCDPISGHDNLYWYRRVMGKEIKFLLHFVKESKQDESGMPNNRFLAERTGGTYSTLKVQPAELEDSGVYFCASSQGLRGNTIYFGEGSWLTVV.

This clone was counted a few times. This rearrangement joins TRBV25-1 to TRBJ1-2, with D possibly TRBD1 on 5 matching bases. Germline V lookup: CDR1 MGHDK, CDR2 SYGVNS. V shed 3 bases and J shed 8 bases, with 10 bases lying between them. The CDR3 has 12 residues. The CDR3 here is CASSEGPLGYTF. The CDR3 nucleotides read TGTGCCAGCAGTGAGGGACCGCTGGGCTACACCTTC.

This chain uses TRBV7-9 with TRBJ2-3, with 11 nucleotides matching TRBD2. The CDR3 runs to 17 residues. Germline V gives CDR1 SEHNR, CDR2 FQNEAQ (reference sequence). The trim removed 5 bases at V and 2 bases at J, leaving 9 bases unmatched. CDR3 coding DNA: TGTGCCAGCAGCCCTTTCCGACTAGCGGGGTTCACAGATACGCAGTATTTT. Translating gives CASSPFRLAGFTDTQYF. Variable domain in full (rest from reference TRBV7-9 and TRBJ2-3): DTGVSQNPRHKITKRGQNVTFRCDPISEHNRLYWYRQTLGQGPEFLTYFQNEAQLEKSRLLSDRFSAERPKGSFSTLEIQRTEQGDSAMYLCASSPFRLAGFTDTQYFGPGTRLTVL.

This clone has just one count. The CDR3 sequence is CASSQDLAGRYEQFF. The CDR3 DNA reads as TGTGCCAGCAGCCAAGATCTAGCGGGGCGTTATGAGCAGTTCTTC. The chain carries TRBV4-2 and TRBJ2-1; the match to TRBD2 covers 9 bases. The CDR3 is made up of 15 amino acids. V was clipped by 0 bases and J by 8 bases; unmatched bases: 5. The germline gives CDR1 LGHNA, CDR2 YNFKEQ.

This sequence joins TRBV5-1 and TRBJ1-6; a weak D match, TRBD1 (6 bases). The V gene's germline CDR1 is SGHRS and CDR2 YFSETQ. V lost 0 bases and J lost 5, with 9 bases in between. The CDR3 sequence is 15 residues long. The CDR3 bases are TGCGCCAGCAGCTTGGCCGGGACAAATAATTCACCCCTCCACTTT. Translation: CASSLAGTNNSPLHF.

The V gene is TRBV28, the J gene TRBJ2-7, with 8 bases aligning to TRBD2. CDR3 size: 15 residues. Germline V gives CDR1 MDHEN, CDR2 SYDVKM. With V trimmed by 2 bases and J by 5 bases, 8 bases remained unmatched. CDR3 in amino acids: CASSLETAGENEQYF. The DNA of the CDR3 is TGTGCCAGCAGTTTAGAAACAGCGGGAGAGAACGAGCAGTACTTC.

This clone was counted between two and nine times. The chain links TRBV9 to TRBJ1-3; D possibly corresponds to TRBD1 (5 bases). The germline V gene has CDR1 SGDLS and CDR2 YYNGEE. V lost 0 bases to trimming and J lost 4 bases, with 11 bases between them. The CDR3 is 15 amino acids. Written as DNA, the CDR3 is TGTGCCAGCAGCGTAGGGGGCATTCGAGGAAACACCATATATTTT. Protein: CASSVGGIRGNTIYF. The full variable domain, with the rest looked up from reference TRBV9 and TRBJ1-3, is DSGVTQTPKHLITATGQRVTLRCSPRSGDLSVYWYQQSLDQGLQFLIQYYNGEERAKGNILERFSAQQFPDLHSELNLSSLELGDSALYFCASSVGGIRGNTIYFGEGSWLTVV.

Concerning this clone: At the DNA level, this CDR3 is encoded by other sequences in the same sample as well. The chain joins TRBV14 to TRBJ1-4; tentative D call: TRBD1 (6 bases). The length of the CDR3 is 13 residues. CDR1 is SGHDN, CDR2 FVKESK, per germline. The V gene lost 7 bases and the J gene lost 5 bases, with 11 bases spanning the gap. The CDR3 loop is CASKGGPNEKLFF. The CDR3 nucleotides are TGTGCCAGCAAAGGGGGTCCGAATGAAAAACTGTTTTTT.

This chain connects TRBV9 to TRBJ2-3; D not certain. Germline CDR1 is SGDLS and CDR2 is YYNGEE. The V gene lost 0 bases and the J gene lost 2 bases, with 10 bases spanning the gap. The CDR3 is made up of 15 amino acids. CDR3 residues: CASSVDPLNTDTQYF. As DNA, the CDR3 is TGTGCCAGCAGCGTAGATCCACTAAACACAGATACGCAGTATTTT.

The chain recombines TRBV18 with TRBJ2-3; no definite D call. Per germline, CDR1 KGHSH and CDR2 LQKENI. The CDR3 has 17 amino acids. V lost 2 bases and J lost 1, with 16 bases in between. CDR3 nucleotide sequence: TGTGCCAGCTCACCAAGGTCAACCCCCCGCGGCACAGATACGCAGTATTTT. It encodes CASSPRSTPRGTDTQYF.

This clone was counted between two and nine times. The V gene is TRBV9, the J gene TRBJ2-1; TRBD1 might be the D (5 bases). Trimming shortened V by 0 bases and J by 8 bases, and 9 bases separated the two germline ends. This CDR3 is 13 amino acids long. CDR1 is SGDLS, CDR2 YYNGEE, per germline. The CDR3 DNA is TGTGCCAGCAGCGTAGCCCCCAGGGATGAGCAGTTCTTC. It yields the protein CASSVAPRDEQFF.

The J gene is TRBJ1-6, the V gene TRBV6-5; the D gene is possibly TRBD1 (6 bases). Germline V gene data show CDR1 as MNHEY and CDR2 as SVGAGI. The CDR3 sequence is 15 residues long. Trimming took 2 bases from V and 6 from J, leaving 11 bases between them. The CDR3: CASSYQLDSNSPLHF. CDR3 coding DNA: TGTGCCAGCAGTTACCAATTGGACAGTAATTCACCCCTCCACTTT.

This chain uses TRBV5-1 with TRBJ1-3; maybe TRBD1 (5 bases). From germline, CDR1 is SGHRS and CDR2 YFSETQ. The CDR3 totals 15 residues. The V gene lost 0 bases and the J gene lost 4 bases, with 11 bases spanning the gap. The CDR3, as DNA: TGCGCCAGCAGCTTGGCAGGGAGTTACGGAAACACCATATATTTT. The encoded protein is CASSLAGSYGNTIYF. Using reference TRBV5-1 and TRBJ1-3 for the parts outside the CDR3, the full variable domain is KAGVTQTPRYLIKTRGQQVTLSCSPISGHRSVSWYQQTPGQGLQFLFEYFSETQRNKGNFPGRFSGRQFSNSRSEMNVSTLELGDSALYLCASSLAGSYGNTIYFGEGSWLTVV.

J is TRBJ2-2 and V is TRBV5-1; tentatively, D is TRBD1 (6 bases). Between the trimmed V and J ends, which lost 4 bases and 2 bases, there was a span of 9 bases. CDR1 is SGHRS and CDR2 is YFSETQ in the germline V gene. This CDR3 comprises 14 residues. CDR3 bases: TGCGCCAGCAGCCAAGGGACAAACACCGGGGAGCTGTTTTTT. Translating it yields CASSQGTNTGELFF.

The chain carries TRBV11-2 and TRBJ2-7; a possible D gene is TRBD2 (5 bases). Germline assignment: CDR1 SGHAT and CDR2 FQNNGV. CDR3 length: 14 residues. V was pared by 1 base and J by 4 bases, with 11 bases between. CDR3 loop: CASSLAAGGYEQYF. CDR3 coding DNA: TGTGCCAGCAGCTTAGCGGCAGGAGGTTACGAGCAGTACTTC.